The 7 T cell receptor beta chains presented below share a single source sample, sequenced in a study of T cell responses to AZD1222 COVID-19 vaccine. Generated by immunoSEQ multiplex PCR, the TCRdb table keeps only in-frame clones and is missing some. Of nearly 200,000 clones listed, 85% to 95% were seen once; the top ten hold roughly 0.99%. The specimen was peripheral blood, collected 28 days after the second AZD1222 dose. These receptors all come from an adult who received the AZD1222 COVID-19 vaccine.

The J gene is TRBJ1-5, the V gene TRBV7-9, with unresolved D. Germline V gives CDR1 SEHNR, CDR2 FQNEAQ (reference sequence). The CDR3 is 13 residues long. Trimming took off 7 bases at V and 9 bases at J, with 16 bases between the two ends. This chain's CDR3 is CASTPGGPAPQHF. In DNA, the CDR3 is TGTGCCAGCACCCCCGGCGGACCGGCGCCCCAGCATTTT.

The chain employs TRBV6-6 and TRBJ2-3, with 9 bases identical to TRBD1. Germline loops: CDR1 MNHNY, CDR2 SVGAGI (reference sequence). Germline trimming cut 2 bases from V and 3 bases from J; bases unmatched to any gene: 3. The CDR3 consists of 15 residues. This chain's CDR3 is CASSYTGGGTDTQYF. The CDR3 nucleotides read TGTGCCAGCAGTTACACAGGGGGCGGAACAGATACGCAGTATTTT.

This chain joins TRBV5-1 and TRBJ2-5; 9 nucleotides agree with TRBD2. The germline V gene encodes CDR1 SGHRS and CDR2 YFSETQ. V was clipped by 6 bases and J by 2 bases; unmatched bases: 5. The CDR3 runs 14 residues. CDR3 nucleotides: TGCGCCAGCAATGTAGCGGGGGCTCAAGAGACCCAGTACTTC. Translating gives CASNVAGAQETQYF.

The V call is TRBV6-6, the J call TRBJ1-2; D is possibly TRBD1 (5 bases). The CDR3 has 13 amino acids. Germline V gives CDR1 MNHNY, CDR2 SVGAGI (reference sequence). V was cut by 5 bases and J by 6 bases, with 13 bases left in between. The CDR3 protein is CASSLRQGDGYTF. The CDR3 DNA is TGTGCCAGCAGTCTAAGACAAGGGGATGGCTACACCTTC.

V gene TRBV5-1 combines with J gene TRBJ1-2; 7 nucleotides agree with TRBD1. V was clipped by 4 bases and J by 7 bases; unmatched bases: 13. The CDR3 extends over 15 amino acids. Germline CDR1 reads SGHRS; CDR2 reads YFSETQ. The CDR3 protein is CASSPGGRTIPGYTF. The CDR3 DNA is TGCGCCAGCAGCCCAGGGGGGAGGACAATCCCTGGCTACACCTTC.

The rearrangement joins TRBV6-5 to TRBJ1-2; D unclear. The CDR3 runs to 14 residues. The germline V and J ends were trimmed by 2 bases and 0 bases, with 7 bases remaining between them. Germline V CDR1 and CDR2: MNHEY, SVGAGI. The CDR3 spells CASSYDITNYGYTF. The DNA for the CDR3 is TGTGCCAGCAGTTACGACATCACTAACTATGGCTACACCTTC.

This clone occurred once. The chain uses TRBV6-6 and TRBJ2-7; 9 bases are shared with TRBD2. The CDR3 runs to 16 residues. The J segment lost 2 bases and the V segment lost 4 bases, leaving 9 bases of the junction unmatched. Per the germline V gene, CDR1 is MNHNY and CDR2 is SVGAGI (reference sequence). CDR3 nucleotides: TGTGCCAGCAGTTCGCCCTCAAGCGGGGGGACCTACGAGCAGTACTTC. It translates to CASSSPSSGGTYEQYF.